The clone carrying this TCR beta chain came up many times. This CDR3 is built from 14 residues. V shed 7 bases, J shed 3 bases, and the junction held 6 bases outside the gene matches. Germline V lookup: CDR1 SGHRS, CDR2 YFSETQ. Tregs were sorted as CD4+CD25+CD127-/low cells. TCRdb re-called the 5' RACE reads through MiXCR, storing one row per CDR3 protein. The table shows more than 55,000 distinct CDR3 sequences, with less than 25% occurring only once. The chain uses TRBV5-1 and TRBJ2-5; 10 nucleotides match TRBD2. The sequencing sample was made of tumor-infiltrating Tregs sorted from the breast tumor. This TCR derives from a female donor with breast cancer. The CDR3 DNA reads as TGCGCCAGCGCCCAAAGCGGGGGGGAAGAGACCCAGTACTTC. Protein: CASAQSGGEETQYF.